The 4 T cell receptor beta chains given below trace back to one sample, sequenced in a study of blood T cell repertoires in COVID-19 (dated by TCRdb to 2018 to 2020). Libraries were constructed by the immunoSEQ multiplex PCR assay. In TCRdb, the immuneACCESS table is reduced to in-frame sequences with V and J assigned. These tables do not hold every clone; where another copy was compared, an unresolved V gene accounts for under half, and the others remain unexplained. The sample records approximately 150,000 clones, around four fifths of which are singletons. Roughly 19% of the sample is in the top ten clones. Sequenced material: peripheral blood. These receptors were obtained from a woman between 70 and 85 years old who had recovered from COVID-19.

This chain joins TRBV6-6 and TRBJ2-5; the match to TRBD2 covers 7 bases. This CDR3 has 16 residues. Germline loops: CDR1 MNHNY, CDR2 SVGAGI (reference sequence). V shed 2 bases, J shed 1 base, and the junction held 7 bases outside the gene matches. The CDR3 here is CASSYGRGGPQETQYF. The DNA for the CDR3 is TGTGCCAGCAGTTACGGGAGGGGCGGCCCCCAAGAGACCCAGTACTTC.

This clone is a singleton in its sample. The chain employs TRBV19 and TRBJ2-5; 8 nucleotides line up with TRBD2. The length of the CDR3 is 15 residues. V gave up 5 bases and J gave up 5 bases; unmatched junction bases: 10. Looked up from germline, CDR1 is LNHDA and CDR2 is SQIVND (reference sequence). The CDR3 coding sequence is TGTGCCAGTAGTCCCCCGGGGGGGCTGGGGGAGACCCAGTACTTC. Protein product: CASSPPGGLGETQYF.

The chain recombines TRBV7-9 with TRBJ2-5, with 8 bases fitting TRBD1. The germline V gene encodes CDR1 SEHNR and CDR2 FQNEAQ (reference sequence). J was trimmed by 10 bases and V by 2 bases; bases with no gene match: 9. The CDR3 is 14 amino acids. CDR3 sequence reads: CASSLPTTGGNQYF. The CDR3 coding sequence is TGTGCCAGCAGCTTACCAACTACAGGGGGGAACCAGTACTTC.

The V and J genes are TRBV7-2 and TRBJ2-7, with D possibly TRBD1 on 7 matching bases. The germline gives CDR1 SGHTA, CDR2 FQGNSA. This CDR3 spans 14 amino acids. V shed 5 bases and J shed 1 base, with 12 bases lying between them. This chain's CDR3 is CASSKGAGSYEQYF. The CDR3 coding sequence is TGTGCCAGCAGCAAGGGGGCGGGATCCTACGAGCAGTACTTC.